The T cell receptor (beta chain) under discussion was sequenced for a study of cytomegalovirus exposure and HLA in healthy donors. Germline CDR1 and CDR2: MGHRA and YSYEKL. The CDR3 has 17 residues. V lost 3 bases and J lost 5; bases outside the gene matches: 16. This clone was seen once. The PCR used 60 Vbeta and 13 Jbeta primers. Method: immunoSEQ multiplex PCR; TCRdb's copy keeps in-frame clones and lacks some. Of roughly 200,000 clones listed, roughly 80% are singletons. This chain uses TRBV4-1 with TRBJ2-7; TRBD1 matches 7 bases. Sequenced: PBMCs. The TCR was taken from a man between 60 and 75 years old in good health and CMV-seronegative. The DNA for the CDR3 is TGCGCCAGCAGCCACCAGCCCCCACCGGGACAGTCCGACGAGCAGTACTTC. Residues: CASSHQPPPGQSDEQYF.